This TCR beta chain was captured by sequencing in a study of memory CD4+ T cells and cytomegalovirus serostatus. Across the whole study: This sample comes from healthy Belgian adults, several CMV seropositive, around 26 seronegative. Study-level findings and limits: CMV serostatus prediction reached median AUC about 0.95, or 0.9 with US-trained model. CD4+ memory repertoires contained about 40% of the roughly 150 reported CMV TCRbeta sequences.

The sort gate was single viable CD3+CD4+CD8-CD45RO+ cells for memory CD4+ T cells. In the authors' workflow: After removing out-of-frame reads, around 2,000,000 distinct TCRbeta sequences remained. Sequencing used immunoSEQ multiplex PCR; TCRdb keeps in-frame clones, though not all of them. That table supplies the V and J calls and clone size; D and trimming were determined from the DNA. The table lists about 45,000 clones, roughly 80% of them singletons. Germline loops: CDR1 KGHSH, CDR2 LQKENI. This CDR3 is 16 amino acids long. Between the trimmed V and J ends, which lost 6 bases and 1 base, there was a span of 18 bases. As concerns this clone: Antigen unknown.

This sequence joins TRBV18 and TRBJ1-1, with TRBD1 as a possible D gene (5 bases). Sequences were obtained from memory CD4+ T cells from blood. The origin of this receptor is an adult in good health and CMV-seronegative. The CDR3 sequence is CASSIRGPSTNTEAFF. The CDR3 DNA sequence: TGTGCCAGCTCTATTAGGGGCCCTAGTACGAACACTGAAGCTTTCTTT.